The 3 T cell receptor beta chains below were found in one sample sequenced in a study of T cell repertoires in cytomegalovirus infection. For these TCRs, the target antigens are not known. A single record per CDR3 protein comes from TCRdb applying MiXCR to the reads. The sample shows some 500,000 distinct CDR3 sequences, 33% of them seen only once. The source material was cultured PBMCs, sampled from culture after CMV antigen stimulation. The source of these receptors is a human donor in good health (CMV status not recorded). Some clones in this sample may be carry-over from other donors' samples.

The rearrangement links TRBV27 to TRBJ2-7; 7 nucleotides align to TRBD1. The CDR3 has 14 residues. J gave up 0 bases and V 7 bases, and 6 bases lay outside the gene matches. From germline, CDR1 is MNHEY and CDR2 SMNVEV (reference sequence). The CDR3 region has the DNA TGTGCCAGCAAAAAAAGGGACAGCTCCTACGAGCAGTACGTC. It encodes CASKKRDSSYEQYV.

J is TRBJ1-2 and V is TRBV3-1; D remains ambiguous. The CDR3 totals 14 residues. The germline V gene has CDR1 LGHDT and CDR2 YNNKEL (reference sequence). V shed 3 bases and J shed 8 bases, with 16 bases lying between them. The CDR3 DNA is TGTGCCAGCAGCCATCCCGAAGGAGGGTTCGGCTACACCTTC. This encodes CASSHPEGGFGYTF.

This clonotype was detected only a few times. The J gene is TRBJ2-7, the V gene TRBV27; maybe TRBD2 (5 bases). Germline loops: CDR1 MNHEY, CDR2 SMNVEV (reference sequence). The CDR3 sequence is 16 residues long. Trimming took 0 bases from V and 0 from J, leaving 12 bases between them. The CDR3 DNA reads TGTGCCAGCAGTTTATCACTTGGTAGCGTCTCCTACGAGCAGTACTTC. Translation gives CASSLSLGSVSYEQYF.